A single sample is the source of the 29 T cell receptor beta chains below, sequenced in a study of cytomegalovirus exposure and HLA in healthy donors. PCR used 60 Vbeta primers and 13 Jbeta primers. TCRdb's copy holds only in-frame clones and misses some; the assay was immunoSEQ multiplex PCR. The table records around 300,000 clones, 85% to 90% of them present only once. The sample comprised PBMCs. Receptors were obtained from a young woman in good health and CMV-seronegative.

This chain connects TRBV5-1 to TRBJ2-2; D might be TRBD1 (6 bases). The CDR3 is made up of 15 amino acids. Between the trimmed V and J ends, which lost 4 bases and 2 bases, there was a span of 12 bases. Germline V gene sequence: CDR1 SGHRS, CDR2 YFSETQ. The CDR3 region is CASSPWTANTGELFF. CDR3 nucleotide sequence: TGCGCCAGCAGCCCCTGGACAGCTAACACCGGGGAGCTGTTTTTT.

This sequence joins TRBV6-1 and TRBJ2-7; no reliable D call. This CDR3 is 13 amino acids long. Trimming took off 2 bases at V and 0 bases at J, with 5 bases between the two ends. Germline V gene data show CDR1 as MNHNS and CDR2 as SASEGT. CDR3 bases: TGTGCCAGCAGTGAACTCCCCTCCTACGAGCAGTACTTC. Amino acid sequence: CASSELPSYEQYF.

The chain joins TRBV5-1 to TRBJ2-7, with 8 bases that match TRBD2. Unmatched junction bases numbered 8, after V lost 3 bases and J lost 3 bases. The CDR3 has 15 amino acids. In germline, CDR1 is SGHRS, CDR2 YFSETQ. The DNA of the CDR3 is TGCGCCAGCAGCTCCCCGGGACTAGGGTTCTACGAGCAGTACTTC. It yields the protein CASSSPGLGFYEQYF.

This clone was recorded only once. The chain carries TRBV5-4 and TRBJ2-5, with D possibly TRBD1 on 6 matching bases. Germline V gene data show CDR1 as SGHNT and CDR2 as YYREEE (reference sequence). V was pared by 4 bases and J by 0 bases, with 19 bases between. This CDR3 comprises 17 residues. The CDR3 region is CASSPPGAAAHQETQYF. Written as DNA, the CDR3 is TGTGCCAGCAGCCCGCCAGGGGCCGCCGCCCACCAAGAGACCCAGTACTTC.

The CDR3 bases are TGTGCCACCAGCAGAGTAAGGACTAGCGGCCAAAACCAAGAGACCCAGTACTTC. It specifies CATSRVRTSGQNQETQYF. This sequence joins TRBV15 and TRBJ2-5; 10 nucleotides align to TRBD2. The J segment lost 0 bases and the V segment lost 1 base, leaving 8 bases of the junction unmatched. CDR1 is LNHNV, CDR2 YYDKDF, per germline (reference sequence). This CDR3 comprises 18 residues.

The CDR3 is CASSISRGTTYEQYF. CDR3 DNA sequence: TGTGCCAGTAGTATAAGTAGGGGGACCACCTACGAGCAGTACTTC. V usage is TRBV19 and J usage is TRBJ2-7, with D maybe TRBD1 (6 bases). The V end lost 2 bases, the J end lost 2 bases, and 13 bases lay between the germline ends. CDR1 LNHDA and CDR2 SQIVND come from the germline V gene (reference sequence). This CDR3 has 15 residues.

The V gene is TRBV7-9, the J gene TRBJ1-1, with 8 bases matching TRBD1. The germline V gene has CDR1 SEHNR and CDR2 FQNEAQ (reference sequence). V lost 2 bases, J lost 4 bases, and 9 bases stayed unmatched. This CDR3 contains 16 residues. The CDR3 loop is CASSLRPGGASTEAFF. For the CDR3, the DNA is TGTGCCAGCAGCTTAAGGCCAGGGGGCGCGAGCACTGAAGCTTTCTTT.

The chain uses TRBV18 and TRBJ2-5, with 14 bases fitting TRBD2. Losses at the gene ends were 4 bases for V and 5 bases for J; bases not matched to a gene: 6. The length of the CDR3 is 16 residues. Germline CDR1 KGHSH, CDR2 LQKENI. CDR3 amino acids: CASSLSTSGGDETQYF. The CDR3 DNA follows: TGTGCCAGCTCACTCTCGACTAGCGGGGGGGATGAGACCCAGTACTTC.

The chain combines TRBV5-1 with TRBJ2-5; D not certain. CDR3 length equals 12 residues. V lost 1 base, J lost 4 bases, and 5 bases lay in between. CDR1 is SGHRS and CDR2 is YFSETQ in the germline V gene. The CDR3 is CASSLLRETQYF. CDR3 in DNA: TGCGCCAGCAGCTTGTTGAGAGAGACCCAGTACTTC.

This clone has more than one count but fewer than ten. The CDR3 loop is CASSQGAGDSPLHF. Written as DNA, the CDR3 is TGTGCCAGCAGCCAAGGGGCAGGGGATTCACCCCTCCACTTT. V and J are TRBV4-2 and TRBJ1-6; D is possibly TRBD1 (6 bases). Per germline, CDR1 LGHNA and CDR2 YNFKEQ. V lost 1 base to trimming and J lost 8 bases, with 9 bases between them. The CDR3 sequence is 14 residues long.

The CDR3 DNA follows: TGTGCTAGTGGTTTGGGGAGGGATGAGCAGTTCTTC. It translates to CASGLGRDEQFF. The V call is TRBV12-5, the J call TRBJ2-1; the D gene is possibly TRBD2 (6 bases). The V end lost 1 base, the J end lost 8 bases, and 6 bases lay between the germline ends. The length of the CDR3 is 12 residues. The germline V gene encodes CDR1 LGHNT and CDR2 FRNRAP.

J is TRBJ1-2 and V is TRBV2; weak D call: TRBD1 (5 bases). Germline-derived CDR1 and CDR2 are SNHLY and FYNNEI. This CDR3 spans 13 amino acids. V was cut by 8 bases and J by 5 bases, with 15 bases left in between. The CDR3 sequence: CASLLDNGYGYTF. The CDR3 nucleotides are TGTGCCAGCCTCCTGGACAACGGGTATGGCTACACCTTC.

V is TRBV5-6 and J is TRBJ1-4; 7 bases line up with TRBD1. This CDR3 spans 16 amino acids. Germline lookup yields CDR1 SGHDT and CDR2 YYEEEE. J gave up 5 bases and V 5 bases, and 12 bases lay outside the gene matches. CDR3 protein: CASSNERGQPNEKLFF. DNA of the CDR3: TGTGCCAGCAGTAACGAACGGGGACAGCCGAATGAAAAACTGTTTTTT.

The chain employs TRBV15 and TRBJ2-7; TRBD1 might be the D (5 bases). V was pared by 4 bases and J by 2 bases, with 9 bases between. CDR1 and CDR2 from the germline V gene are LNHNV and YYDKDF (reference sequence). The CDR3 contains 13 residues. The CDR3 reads CATSNDRAYEQYF. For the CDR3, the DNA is TGTGCCACCAGCAACGACAGAGCCTACGAGCAGTACTTC.

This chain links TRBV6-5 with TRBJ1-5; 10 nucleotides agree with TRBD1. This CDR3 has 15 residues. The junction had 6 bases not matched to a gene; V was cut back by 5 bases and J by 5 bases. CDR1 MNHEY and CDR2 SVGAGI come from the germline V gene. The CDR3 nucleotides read TGTGCCAGCAGTCCGGGACAGGGGTTTTATCAGCCCCAGCATTTT. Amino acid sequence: CASSPGQGFYQPQHF.

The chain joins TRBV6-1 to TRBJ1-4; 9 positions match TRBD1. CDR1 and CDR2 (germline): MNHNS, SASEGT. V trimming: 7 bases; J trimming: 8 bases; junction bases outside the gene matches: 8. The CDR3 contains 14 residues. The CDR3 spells CASTKQGAGEKLFF. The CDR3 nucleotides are TGTGCCAGCACAAAACAGGGGGCAGGCGAAAAACTGTTTTTT.

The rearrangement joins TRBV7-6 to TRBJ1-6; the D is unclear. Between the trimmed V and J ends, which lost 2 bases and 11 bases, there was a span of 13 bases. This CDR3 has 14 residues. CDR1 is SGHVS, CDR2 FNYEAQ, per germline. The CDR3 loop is CASSLSSQAPPLHF. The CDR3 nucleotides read TGTGCCAGCAGCTTATCCAGTCAGGCGCCACCCCTCCACTTT.

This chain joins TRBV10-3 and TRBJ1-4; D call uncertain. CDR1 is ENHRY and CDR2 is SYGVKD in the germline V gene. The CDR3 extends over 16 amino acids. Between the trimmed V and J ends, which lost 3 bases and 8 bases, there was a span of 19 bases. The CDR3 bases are TGTGCCATCAGTGACCGAGGTCTAGCGGCGGGGGAAAAACTGTTTTTT. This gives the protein CAISDRGLAAGEKLFF.

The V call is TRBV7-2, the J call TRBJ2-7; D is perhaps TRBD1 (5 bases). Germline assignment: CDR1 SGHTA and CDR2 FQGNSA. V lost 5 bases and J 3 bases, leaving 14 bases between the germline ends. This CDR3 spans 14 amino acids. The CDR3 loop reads CASSARKGYYEQYF. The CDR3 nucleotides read TGTGCCAGCAGCGCCCGTAAGGGGTACTACGAGCAGTACTTC. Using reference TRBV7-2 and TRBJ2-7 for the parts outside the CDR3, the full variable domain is GAGVSQSPSNKVTEKGKDVELRCDPISGHTALYWYRQSLGQGLEFLIYFQGNSAPDKSGLPSDRFSAERTGGSVSTLTIQRTQQEDSAVYLCASSARKGYYEQYFGPGTRLTVT.

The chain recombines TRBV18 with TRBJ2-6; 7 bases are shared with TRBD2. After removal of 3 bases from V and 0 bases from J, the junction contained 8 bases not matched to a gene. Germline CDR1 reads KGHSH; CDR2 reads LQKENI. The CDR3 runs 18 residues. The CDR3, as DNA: TGTGCCAGCTCACCTCCCGGGACTATCAGCTCTGGGGCCAACGTCCTGACTTTC. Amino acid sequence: CASSPPGTISSGANVLTF.

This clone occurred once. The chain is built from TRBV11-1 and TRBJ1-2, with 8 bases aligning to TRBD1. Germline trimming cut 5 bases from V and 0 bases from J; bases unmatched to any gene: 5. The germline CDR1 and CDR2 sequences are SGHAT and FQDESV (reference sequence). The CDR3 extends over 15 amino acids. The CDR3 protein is CASSQIRGPNYGYTF. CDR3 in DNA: TGTGCCAGCAGCCAGATCAGGGGGCCTAACTATGGCTACACCTTC. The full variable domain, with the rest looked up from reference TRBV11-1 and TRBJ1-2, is EAEVAQSPRYKITEKSQAVAFWCDPISGHATLYWYRQILGQGPELLVQFQDESVVDDSQLPKDRFSAERLKGVDSTLKIQPAELGDSAMYLCASSQIRGPNYGYTFGSGTRLTVV.

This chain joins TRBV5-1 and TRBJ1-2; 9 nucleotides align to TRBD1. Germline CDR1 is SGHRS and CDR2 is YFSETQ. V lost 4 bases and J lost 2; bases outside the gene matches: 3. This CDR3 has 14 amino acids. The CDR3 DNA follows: TGCGCCAGCAGCATACAGGGGGCCAACTATGGCTACACCTTC. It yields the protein CASSIQGANYGYTF.

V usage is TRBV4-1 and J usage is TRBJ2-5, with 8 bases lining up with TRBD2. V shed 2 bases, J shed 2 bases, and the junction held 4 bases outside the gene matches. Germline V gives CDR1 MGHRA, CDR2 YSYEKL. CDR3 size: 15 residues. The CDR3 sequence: CASSQTGGLQETQYF. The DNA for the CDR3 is TGCGCCAGCAGCCAAACGGGGGGGCTTCAAGAGACCCAGTACTTC.

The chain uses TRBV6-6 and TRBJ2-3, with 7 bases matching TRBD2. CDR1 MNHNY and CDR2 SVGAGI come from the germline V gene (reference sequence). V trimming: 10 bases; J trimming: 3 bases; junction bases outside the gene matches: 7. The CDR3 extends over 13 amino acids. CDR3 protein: CATNMGGTDTQYF. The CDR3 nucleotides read TGTGCCACCAATATGGGGGGGACAGATACGCAGTATTTT.

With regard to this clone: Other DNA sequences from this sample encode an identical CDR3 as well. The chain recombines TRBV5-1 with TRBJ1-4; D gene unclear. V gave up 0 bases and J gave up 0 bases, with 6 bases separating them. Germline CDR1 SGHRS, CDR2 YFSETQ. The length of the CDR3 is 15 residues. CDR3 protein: CASSLGGATNEKLFF. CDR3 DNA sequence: TGCGCCAGCAGCTTGGGCGGTGCAACTAATGAAAAACTGTTTTTT.

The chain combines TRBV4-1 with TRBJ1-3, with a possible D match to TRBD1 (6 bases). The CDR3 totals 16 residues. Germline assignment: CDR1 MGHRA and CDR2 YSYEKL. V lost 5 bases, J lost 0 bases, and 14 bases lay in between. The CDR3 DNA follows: TGCGCCAGCAGCTTCCCCGGACAGATCTCTGGAAACACCATATATTTT. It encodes CASSFPGQISGNTIYF.

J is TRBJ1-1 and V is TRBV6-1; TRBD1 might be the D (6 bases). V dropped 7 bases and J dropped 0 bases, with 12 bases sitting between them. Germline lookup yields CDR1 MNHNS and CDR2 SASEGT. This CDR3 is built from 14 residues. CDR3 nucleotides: TGTGCCAGCACCTTCAGGGGTTTGAACACTGAAGCTTTCTTT. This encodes CASTFRGLNTEAFF.

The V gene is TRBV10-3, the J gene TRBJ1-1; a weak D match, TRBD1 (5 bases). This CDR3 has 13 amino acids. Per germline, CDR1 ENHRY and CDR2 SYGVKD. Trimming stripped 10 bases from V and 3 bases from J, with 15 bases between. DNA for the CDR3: TGTGCCACCATGGATGGGGCGGACACTGAAGCTTTCTTT. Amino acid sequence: CATMDGADTEAFF.

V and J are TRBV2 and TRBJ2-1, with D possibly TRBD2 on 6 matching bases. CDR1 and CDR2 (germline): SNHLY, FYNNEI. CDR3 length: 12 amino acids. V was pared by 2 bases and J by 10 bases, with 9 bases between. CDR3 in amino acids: CASSERGGEQFF. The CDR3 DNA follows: TGTGCCAGCAGTGAACGTGGGGGGGAGCAGTTCTTC.